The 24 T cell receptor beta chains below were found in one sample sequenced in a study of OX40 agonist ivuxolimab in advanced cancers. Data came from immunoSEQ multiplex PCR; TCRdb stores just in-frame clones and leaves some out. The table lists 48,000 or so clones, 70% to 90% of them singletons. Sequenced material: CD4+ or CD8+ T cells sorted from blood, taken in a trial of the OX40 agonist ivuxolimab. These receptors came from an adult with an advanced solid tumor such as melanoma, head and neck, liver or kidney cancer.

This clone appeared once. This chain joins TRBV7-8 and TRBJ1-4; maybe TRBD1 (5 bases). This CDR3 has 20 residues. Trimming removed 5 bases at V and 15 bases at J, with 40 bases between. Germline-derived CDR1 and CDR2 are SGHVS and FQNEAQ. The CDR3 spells CASSNIGTGRVPVSAQLLFF. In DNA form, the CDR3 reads TGTGCCAGCAGCAACATCGGGACGGGCAGAGTCCCAGTCAGCGCGCAGCTATTGTTTTTT.

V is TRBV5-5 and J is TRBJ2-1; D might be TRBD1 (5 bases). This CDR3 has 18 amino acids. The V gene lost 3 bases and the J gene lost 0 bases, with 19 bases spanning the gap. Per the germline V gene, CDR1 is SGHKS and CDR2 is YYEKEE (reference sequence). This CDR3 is CASSWTQGRVASYNEQFF. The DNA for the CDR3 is TGTGCCAGCAGCTGGACCCAGGGTAGAGTAGCCTCCTACAATGAGCAGTTCTTC.

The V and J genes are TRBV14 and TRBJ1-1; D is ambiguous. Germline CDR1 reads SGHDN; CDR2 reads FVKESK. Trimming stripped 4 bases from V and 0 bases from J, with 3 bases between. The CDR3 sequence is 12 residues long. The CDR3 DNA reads TGTGCCAGCAGCCGCCTGAACACTGAAGCTTTCTTT. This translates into CASSRLNTEAFF.

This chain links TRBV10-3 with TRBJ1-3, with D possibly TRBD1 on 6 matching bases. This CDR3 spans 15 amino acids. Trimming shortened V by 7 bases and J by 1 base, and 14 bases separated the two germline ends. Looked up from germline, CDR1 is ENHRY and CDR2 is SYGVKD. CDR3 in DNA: TGTGCCATCACTTCACAGGGTATTTCTGGAAACACCATATATTTT. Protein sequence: CAITSQGISGNTIYF.

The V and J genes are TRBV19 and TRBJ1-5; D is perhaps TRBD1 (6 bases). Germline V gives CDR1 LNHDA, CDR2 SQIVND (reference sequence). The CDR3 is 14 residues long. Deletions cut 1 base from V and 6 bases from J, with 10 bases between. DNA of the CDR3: TGTGCCAGTAGTATAGTAGGGGGTTTTCAGCCCCAGCATTTT. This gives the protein CASSIVGGFQPQHF.

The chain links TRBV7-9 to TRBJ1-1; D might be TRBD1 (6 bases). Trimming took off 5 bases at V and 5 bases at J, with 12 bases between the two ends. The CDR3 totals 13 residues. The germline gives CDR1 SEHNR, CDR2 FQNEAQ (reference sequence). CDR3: CASSQKQGTEAFF. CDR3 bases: TGTGCCAGCAGCCAAAAGCAGGGGACTGAAGCTTTCTTT.

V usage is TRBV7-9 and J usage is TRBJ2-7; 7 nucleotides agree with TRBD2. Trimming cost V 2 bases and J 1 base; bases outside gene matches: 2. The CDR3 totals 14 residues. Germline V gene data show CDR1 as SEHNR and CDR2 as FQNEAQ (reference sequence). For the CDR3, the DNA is TGTGCCAGCAGCTTAATGGGGGGGTCCTACGAGCAGTACTTC. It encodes CASSLMGGSYEQYF. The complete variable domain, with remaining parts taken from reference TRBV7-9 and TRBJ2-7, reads DTGVSQNPRHKITKRGQNVTFRCDPISEHNRLYWYRQTLGQGPEFLTYFQNEAQLEKSRLLSDRFSAERPKGSFSTLEIQRTEQGDSAMYLCASSLMGGSYEQYFGPGTRLTVT.

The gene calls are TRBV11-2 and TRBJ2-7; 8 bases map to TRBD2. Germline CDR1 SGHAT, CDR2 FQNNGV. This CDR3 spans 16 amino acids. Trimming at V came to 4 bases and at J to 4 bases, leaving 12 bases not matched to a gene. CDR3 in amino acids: CASSSLKLAEHYEQYF. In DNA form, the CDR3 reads TGTGCCAGCAGCTCTTTAAAACTAGCGGAGCATTACGAGCAGTACTTC. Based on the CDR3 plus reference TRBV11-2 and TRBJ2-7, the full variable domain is EAGVAQSPRYKIIEKRQSVAFWCNPISGHATLYWYQQILGQGPKLLIQFQNNGVVDDSQLPKDRFSAERLKGVDSTLKIQPAKLEDSAVYLCASSSLKLAEHYEQYFGPGTRLTVT.

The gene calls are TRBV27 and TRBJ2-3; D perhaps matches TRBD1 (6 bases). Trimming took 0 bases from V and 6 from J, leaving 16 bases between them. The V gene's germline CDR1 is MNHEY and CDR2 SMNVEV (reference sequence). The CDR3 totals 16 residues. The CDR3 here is CASSLSRGYGADTQYF. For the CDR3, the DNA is TGTGCCAGCAGTTTATCTAGGGGGTACGGGGCTGATACGCAGTATTTT.

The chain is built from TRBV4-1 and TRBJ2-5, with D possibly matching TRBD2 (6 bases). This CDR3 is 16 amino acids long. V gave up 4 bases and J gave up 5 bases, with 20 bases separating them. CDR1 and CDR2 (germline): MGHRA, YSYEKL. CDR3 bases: TGCGCCAGCAGCCCGGGGCGGGGCTTCGTAGGGGAGACCCAGTACTTC. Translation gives CASSPGRGFVGETQYF.

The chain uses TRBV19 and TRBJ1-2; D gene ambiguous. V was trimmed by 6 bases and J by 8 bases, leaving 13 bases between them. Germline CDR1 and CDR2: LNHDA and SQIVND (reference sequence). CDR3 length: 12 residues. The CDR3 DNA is TGTGCCAGTAGAGACGGGCTTAGGGGCTACACCTTC. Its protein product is CASRDGLRGYTF.

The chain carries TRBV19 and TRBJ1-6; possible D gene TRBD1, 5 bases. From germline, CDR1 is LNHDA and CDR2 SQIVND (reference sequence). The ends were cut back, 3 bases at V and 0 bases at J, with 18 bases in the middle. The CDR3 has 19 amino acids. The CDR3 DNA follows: TGTGCCAGTAGTATGCGATCGGGGTCCGGGGGCTCCTATAATTCACCCCTCCACTTT. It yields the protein CASSMRSGSGGSYNSPLHF.

The DNA for the CDR3 is TGCGCCAGCAGCAAGGACGGAAGCTCCTACAATGAGCAGTTCTTC. This gives the protein CASSKDGSSYNEQFF. The rearrangement links TRBV5-1 to TRBJ2-1, with unresolved D. The V end lost 4 bases, the J end lost 0 bases, and 11 bases lay between the germline ends. The length of the CDR3 is 15 residues. CDR1 is SGHRS and CDR2 is YFSETQ in the germline V gene.

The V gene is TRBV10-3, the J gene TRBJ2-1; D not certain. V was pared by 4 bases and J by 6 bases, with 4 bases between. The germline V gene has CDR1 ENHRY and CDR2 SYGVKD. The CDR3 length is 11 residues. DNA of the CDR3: TGTGCCATCAGTGTCCTCAATGAGCAGTTCTTC. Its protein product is CAISVLNEQFF.

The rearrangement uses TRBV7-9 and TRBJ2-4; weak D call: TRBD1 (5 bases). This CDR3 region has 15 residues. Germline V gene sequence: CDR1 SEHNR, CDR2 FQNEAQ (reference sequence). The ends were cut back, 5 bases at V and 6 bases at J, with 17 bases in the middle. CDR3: CASSPPRAVGNIQYF. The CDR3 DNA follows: TGTGCCAGCAGCCCCCCCAGGGCAGTTGGAAACATTCAGTACTTC.

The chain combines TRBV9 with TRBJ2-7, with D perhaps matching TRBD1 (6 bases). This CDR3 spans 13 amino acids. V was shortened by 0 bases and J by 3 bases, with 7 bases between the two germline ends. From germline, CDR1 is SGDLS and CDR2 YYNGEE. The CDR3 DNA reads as TGTGCCAGCAGCGTAGCACAGGGCTACGAGCAGTACTTC. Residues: CASSVAQGYEQYF. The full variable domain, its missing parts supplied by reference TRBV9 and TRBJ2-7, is DSGVTQTPKHLITATGQRVTLRCSPRSGDLSVYWYQQSLDQGLQFLIQYYNGEERAKGNILERFSAQQFPDLHSELNLSSLELGDSALYFCASSVAQGYEQYFGPGTRLTVT.

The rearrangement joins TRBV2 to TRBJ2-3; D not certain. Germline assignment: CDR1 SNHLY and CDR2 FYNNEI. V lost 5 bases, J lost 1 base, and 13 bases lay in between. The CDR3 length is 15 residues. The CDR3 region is CASSLTGLGTDTQYF. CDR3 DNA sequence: TGTGCCAGCAGTCTTACTGGGTTAGGCACAGATACGCAGTATTTT.

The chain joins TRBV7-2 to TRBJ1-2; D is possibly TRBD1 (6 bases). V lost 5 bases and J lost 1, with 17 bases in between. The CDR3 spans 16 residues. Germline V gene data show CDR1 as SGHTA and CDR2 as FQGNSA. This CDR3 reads CASSNYRDMDNYGYTF. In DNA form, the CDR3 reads TGTGCCAGCAGCAACTACCGGGACATGGATAACTATGGCTACACCTTC.

In DNA, the CDR3 is TGTGCCAGCAGTGCCCTAGGAAACACCATATATTTT. Translation gives CASSALGNTIYF. The rearrangement uses TRBV2 and TRBJ1-3; D not certain. Trimming took off 4 bases at V and 4 bases at J, with 5 bases between the two ends. This CDR3 is 12 amino acids long. Germline V gene lookup returns CDR1 SNHLY and CDR2 FYNNEI.

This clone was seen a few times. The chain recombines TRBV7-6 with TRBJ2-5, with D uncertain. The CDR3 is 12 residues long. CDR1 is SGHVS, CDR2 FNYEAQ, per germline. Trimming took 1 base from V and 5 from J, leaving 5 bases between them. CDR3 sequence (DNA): TGTGCCAGCAGCTTAGTGGGCGAGACCCAGTACTTC. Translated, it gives CASSLVGETQYF.

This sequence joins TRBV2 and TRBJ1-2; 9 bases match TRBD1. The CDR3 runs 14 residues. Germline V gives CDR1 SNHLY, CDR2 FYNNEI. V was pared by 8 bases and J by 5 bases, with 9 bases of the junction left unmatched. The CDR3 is CASLRDREFYGYTF. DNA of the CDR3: TGTGCCAGCCTCCGGGACAGGGAGTTTTATGGCTACACCTTC.

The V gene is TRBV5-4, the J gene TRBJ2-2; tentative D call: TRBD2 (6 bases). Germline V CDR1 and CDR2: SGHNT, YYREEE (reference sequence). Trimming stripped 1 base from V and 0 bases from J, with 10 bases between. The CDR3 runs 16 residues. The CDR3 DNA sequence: TGTGCCAGCAGCTTGTTGTCGGGGGCGAACACCGGGGAGCTGTTTTTT. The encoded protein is CASSLLSGANTGELFF. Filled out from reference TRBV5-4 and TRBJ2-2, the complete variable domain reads ETGVTQSPTHLIKTRGQQVTLRCSSQSGHNTVSWYQQALGQGPQFIFQYYREEENGRGNFPPRFSGLQFPNYSSELNVNALELDDSALYLCASSLLSGANTGELFFGEGSRLTVL.

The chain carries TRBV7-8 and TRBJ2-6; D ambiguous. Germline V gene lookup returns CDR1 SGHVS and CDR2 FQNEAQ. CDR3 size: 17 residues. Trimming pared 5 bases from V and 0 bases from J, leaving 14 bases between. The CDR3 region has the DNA TGTGCCAGCAGCCCGAAACCCGGGTACTCTGGGGCCAACGTCCTGACTTTC. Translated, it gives CASSPKPGYSGANVLTF.

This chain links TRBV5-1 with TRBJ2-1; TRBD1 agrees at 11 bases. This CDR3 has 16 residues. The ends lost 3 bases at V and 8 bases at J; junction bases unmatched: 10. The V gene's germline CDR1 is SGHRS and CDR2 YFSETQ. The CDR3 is CASSYRRGTGGDEQFF. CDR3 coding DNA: TGCGCCAGCAGCTATCGTAGGGGGACAGGGGGTGATGAGCAGTTCTTC. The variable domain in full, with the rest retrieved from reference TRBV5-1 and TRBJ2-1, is KAGVTQTPRYLIKTRGQQVTLSCSPISGHRSVSWYQQTPGQGLQFLFEYFSETQRNKGNFPGRFSGRQFSNSRSEMNVSTLELGDSALYLCASSYRRGTGGDEQFFGPGTRLTVL.